This TCR beta chain was obtained from a study of blood T cell repertoires in COVID-19. The CDR3 sequence is 15 residues long. The V segment lost 3 bases and the J segment 0 bases; nucleotides outside the gene matches: 3. Germline V lookup: CDR1 SGDLS, CDR2 YYNGEE. The table came from immunoSEQ multiplex PCR; TCRdb's copy has only in-frame clones and leaves some out. This sample yields some 240,000 clones, of which roughly 83% are seen a single time; more than 8% belongs to the top ten. The sample consisted of peripheral blood. V is TRBV9 and J is TRBJ1-1, with TRBD1 identical over 9 bases. This receptor was identified in a woman of 80 years or more with acute or convalescent COVID-19. The CDR3: CASSGGTGMNTEAFF. The CDR3 nucleotides are TGTGCCAGCAGCGGGGGGACAGGGATGAACACTGAAGCTTTCTTT.